This T cell receptor (beta chain) was captured in a study of blood T cell repertoires in COVID-19. Whole-study context: The United States, Italy and Spain supplied acute and convalescent COVID-19 samples.

While infection was still active, Seattle patients were enrolled and then followed longitudinally. Source study methods: Reference gene primer amplification in the assay estimated nucleated cell counts. Produced via immunoSEQ multiplex PCR; TCRdb's table is partial and in-frame only. V and J calls plus clone size are reproduced from that table; the DNA served to infer D and trimming. The top ten hold 1.5% to 2% of the sample, which has a few hundred thousand clones, more than 70% seen once. V was trimmed by 5 bases and J by 3 bases, leaving 8 bases between them. The CDR3 length is 12 residues. Germline assignment: CDR1 MDHEN and CDR2 SYDVKM.

This receptor was identified in a woman under 40 with COVID-19, enrolled during active disease. The rearrangement links TRBV28 to TRBJ2-7, with D hard to call. The sequenced material came from peripheral blood. The CDR3 sequence: CASSTTYYEQYF. The CDR3 bases are TGTGCCAGCAGTACCACCTACTACGAGCAGTACTTC.